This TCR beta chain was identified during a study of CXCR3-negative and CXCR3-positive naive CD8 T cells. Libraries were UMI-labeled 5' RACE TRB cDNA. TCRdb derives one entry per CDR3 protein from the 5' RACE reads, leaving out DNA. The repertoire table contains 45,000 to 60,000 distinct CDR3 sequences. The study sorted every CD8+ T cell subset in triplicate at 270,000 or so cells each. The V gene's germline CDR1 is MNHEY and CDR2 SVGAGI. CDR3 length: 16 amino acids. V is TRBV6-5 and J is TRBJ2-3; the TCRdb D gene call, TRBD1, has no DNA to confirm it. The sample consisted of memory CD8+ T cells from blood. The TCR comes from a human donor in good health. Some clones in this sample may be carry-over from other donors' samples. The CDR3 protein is CASSPTPGGGSDTQYF.